The 20 T cell receptor beta chains below all came from one sample that was sequenced in a study of CD8+ T cells in alopecia areata. After isolation, RNA underwent reverse transcription to generate cDNA as the sequencing template. Clones were read by immunoSEQ multiplex PCR, and TCRdb kept only the in-frame ones, dropping some. This table has roughly 170,000 clones, roughly 64% appearing once. The treatment here: oral pan-JAK inhibitor, 5-10 mg twice daily. The specimen comprised CD8+ T cells sorted from blood, sampled at week 24, from a patient treated with tofacitinib. The origin of the receptors is a human donor with alopecia areata.

This clone was found a few times. The genes are TRBV30 and TRBJ2-3; TRBD2 aligns across 8 bases. Germline CDR1 reads GTSNPN; CDR2 reads SVGIG (reference sequence). The CDR3 covers 16 residues. The junction had 11 bases not matched to a gene; V was cut back by 4 bases and J by 2 bases. The DNA for the CDR3 is TGTGCCTGGACCGTCGGGGGGGCCTCCTACACAGATACGCAGTATTTT. This translates into CAWTVGGASYTDTQYF. Full variable domain (rest looked up from reference TRBV30 and TRBJ2-3): SQTIHQWPATLVQPVGSPLSLECTVEGTSNPNLYWYRQAAGRGLQLLFYSVGIGQISSEVPQNLSASRPQDRQFILSSKKLLLSDSGFYLCAWTVGGASYTDTQYFGPGTRLTVL.

The chain links TRBV29-1 to TRBJ1-1, with D unresolved. Germline CDR1 and CDR2: SQVTM and ANQGSEA. CDR3 length: 14 amino acids. V lost 7 bases and J 3 bases, leaving 18 bases between the germline ends. The DNA for the CDR3 is TGCAGCGGTACCCCTGATTACGGCGACACTGAAGCTTTCTTT. It translates to CSGTPDYGDTEAFF.

This clone was counted a few times. This sequence joins TRBV30 and TRBJ1-5; TRBD1 matches 10 bases. Germline lookup yields CDR1 GTSNPN and CDR2 SVGIG (reference sequence). The CDR3 contains 15 residues. The V and J ends lost 0 bases and 2 bases, in that order; junction bases with no gene match: 1. The CDR3 DNA is TGTGCCTGGAGTGTAGGGACAGGGGGCAATCAGCCCCAGCATTTT. Translating gives CAWSVGTGGNQPQHF.

The chain has TRBV7-9 and TRBJ2-2, with TRBD1 matching 7 bases. The CDR3 runs to 19 residues. Germline V gene sequence: CDR1 SEHNR, CDR2 FQNEAQ (reference sequence). Unmatched junction bases numbered 20, after V lost 6 bases and J lost 4 bases. The CDR3 reads CASSSYPGQRTGGTGELFF. The CDR3, as DNA: TGTGCCAGCAGTTCTTACCCGGGACAGAGGACAGGAGGCACCGGGGAGCTGTTTTTT.

The rearrangement links TRBV4-1 to TRBJ2-2, with D unresolved. CDR1 is MGHRA and CDR2 is YSYEKL in the germline V gene. The V gene lost 3 bases and the J gene lost 4 bases, with 0 bases spanning the gap. This CDR3 spans 11 amino acids. CDR3 sequence: CASSHTGELFF. In DNA form, the CDR3 reads TGCGCCAGCAGCCACACCGGGGAGCTGTTTTTT.

The V call is TRBV19, the J call TRBJ1-4; D is unresolved. This CDR3 is 12 amino acids long. Deletions cut 6 bases from V and 7 bases from J, with 9 bases between. Looked up from germline, CDR1 is LNHDA and CDR2 is SQIVND (reference sequence). This CDR3 is CASSPGREKLFF. CDR3 DNA: TGTGCCAGTAGCCCCGGACGTGAAAAACTGTTTTTT.

V is TRBV13 and J is TRBJ2-3; 8 bases fit TRBD2. The CDR3 runs 17 residues. Germline V gene sequence: CDR1 PRHDT, CDR2 FYEKMQ (reference sequence). V gave up 1 base and J gave up 2 bases; unmatched junction bases: 8. CDR3 bases: TGTGCCAGCAGCTTAGTGGGCCAGCGGGGGCCCACAGATACGCAGTATTTT. Protein product: CASSLVGQRGPTDTQYF. The whole variable domain, remainder taken from reference TRBV13 and TRBJ2-3, is AAGVIQSPRHLIKEKRETATLKCYPIPRHDTVYWYQQGPGQDPQFLISFYEKMQSDKGSIPDRFSAQQFSDYHSELNMSSLELGDSALYFCASSLVGQRGPTDTQYFGPGTRLTVL.

The chain recombines TRBV5-1 with TRBJ2-7, with D perhaps TRBD1 (6 bases). V dropped 8 bases and J dropped 5 bases, with 14 bases sitting between them. This CDR3 has 12 amino acids. Germline CDR1 and CDR2: SGHRS and YFSETQ. CDR3 loop: CASTGKADEQYF. DNA for the CDR3: TGCGCCAGTACAGGGAAAGCCGACGAGCAGTACTTC.

The chain couples TRBV7-9 to TRBJ2-7, with D maybe TRBD2 (6 bases). V lost 4 bases and J 2 bases, leaving 15 bases between the germline ends. Germline loops: CDR1 SEHNR, CDR2 FQNEAQ (reference sequence). The CDR3 covers 15 residues. The CDR3 nucleotides are TGTGCCAGCAGCTGGACGGGCGGGACCGCCTACGAGCAGTACTTC. Translated: CASSWTGGTAYEQYF.

This clone was picked up a small number of times. The rearrangement links TRBV9 to TRBJ1-1; TRBD1 aligns across 7 bases. The V gene end was trimmed by 4 bases and the J gene end by 1 base; junction bases not matched to a gene: 4. CDR3 length equals 14 residues. Germline loops: CDR1 SGDLS, CDR2 YYNGEE. The CDR3 coding sequence is TGTGCCAGCAGCTCCGGGACAGAGAACACTGAAGCTTTCTTT. Protein sequence: CASSSGTENTEAFF.

This sequence joins TRBV14 and TRBJ2-7, with D unresolved. In germline, CDR1 is SGHDN, CDR2 FVKESK. CDR3 length: 13 amino acids. V lost 1 base and J lost 0, with 4 bases in between. CDR3 region: CASSQGPSYEQYF. The CDR3 nucleotides read TGTGCCAGCAGCCAAGGGCCCTCCTACGAGCAGTACTTC.

Comments on this clone: The same CDR3 arises from other DNA sequences in this sample as well. In DNA, the CDR3 is TGTGCCACCAGCAGAAGGACAGGGAATCAGCCCCAGCATTTT. Translated: CATSRRTGNQPQHF. The chain couples TRBV15 to TRBJ1-5, with 8 bases aligning to TRBD1. Germline V lookup: CDR1 LNHNV, CDR2 YYDKDF (reference sequence). V dropped 2 bases and J dropped 4; count of bases not matched to a gene: 1. The length of the CDR3 is 14 residues.

This clone has a handful of counts. Additional DNA sequences in this sample encode the identical CDR3. The chain recombines TRBV2 with TRBJ2-5; D is uncertain. The germline V and J ends were trimmed by 6 bases and 4 bases, with 3 bases remaining between them. CDR3 length: 10 amino acids. Looked up from germline, CDR1 is SNHLY and CDR2 is FYNNEI. Here the CDR3 reads CASRGETQYF. The CDR3 DNA sequence: TGTGCCAGCAGGGGAGAGACCCAGTACTTC.

The V call is TRBV27, the J call TRBJ1-4; D ambiguous. This CDR3 is built from 13 residues. The V and J ends lost 5 bases and 11 bases respectively, with 15 bases between them. The germline V gene has CDR1 MNHEY and CDR2 SMNVEV (reference sequence). This CDR3 reads CASSMSSSGKLFF. For the CDR3, the DNA is TGTGCCAGCAGTATGTCAAGCAGCGGGAAACTGTTTTTT.

The chain has TRBV6-5 and TRBJ1-6, with a tentative D call TRBD1 (5 bases). The CDR3 consists of 12 residues. The V gene lost 6 bases and the J gene lost 10 bases, with 10 bases spanning the gap. CDR1 is MNHEY, CDR2 SVGAGI, per germline. In nucleotides, the CDR3 is TGTGCCAGCAGGACGACAGTCTCACCCCTCCACTTT. Translating it yields CASRTTVSPLHF.

This sequence joins TRBV12-5 and TRBJ1-1; D gene ambiguous. Per the germline V gene, CDR1 is LGHNT and CDR2 is FRNRAP. The CDR3 is 13 amino acids. Trimming cost V 5 bases and J 0 bases, with 7 bases left between them. The CDR3 spells CASGPSLNTEAFF. In DNA form, the CDR3 reads TGTGCTAGTGGTCCAAGCCTGAACACTGAAGCTTTCTTT.

V is TRBV15 and J is TRBJ2-2; D is undetermined. Germline assignment: CDR1 LNHNV and CDR2 YYDKDF (reference sequence). V dropped 0 bases and J dropped 9 bases, with 11 bases sitting between them. The CDR3 consists of 14 residues. For the CDR3, the DNA is TGTGCCACCAGCAGAGACCGGGCTTCTTGGGAGCTGTTTTTT. It translates to CATSRDRASWELFF. Looking up the rest from reference TRBV15 and TRBJ2-2 gives the full variable domain: DAMVIQNPRYQVTQFGKPVTLSCSQTLNHNVMYWYQQKSSQAPKLLFHYYDKDFNNEADTPDNFQSRRPNTSFCFLDIRSPGLGDTAMYLCATSRDRASWELFFGEGSRLTVL.

Concerning this clone itself: Other DNA sequences in this sample translate to the same CDR3. The chain combines TRBV7-9 with TRBJ2-1; D not certain. Trimming removed 1 base from V and 6 bases from J, with 4 bases in between. The V gene's germline CDR1 is SEHNR and CDR2 FQNEAQ (reference sequence). CDR3 length equals 12 residues. In nucleotides, the CDR3 is TGTGCCAGCAGCTTAGTGGGCAATGAGCAGTTCTTC. Its translation is CASSLVGNEQFF.

The J gene is TRBJ2-7, the V gene TRBV2, with 9 positions matching TRBD1. This CDR3 is built from 15 residues. Germline V gives CDR1 SNHLY, CDR2 FYNNEI. With V trimmed by 7 bases and J by 4 bases, 11 bases remained unmatched. The CDR3 sequence: CASTPPGQGIYEQYF. CDR3 coding DNA: TGTGCCAGCACCCCACCGGGACAGGGTATTTACGAGCAGTACTTC. Combining the CDR3 with reference TRBV2 and TRBJ2-7 gives the whole variable domain EPEVTQTPSHQVTQMGQEVILRCVPISNHLYFYWYRQILGQKVEFLVSFYNNEISEKSEIFDDQFSVERPDGSNFTLKIRSTKLEDSAMYFCASTPPGQGIYEQYFGPGTRLTVT.

The rearrangement joins TRBV7-6 to TRBJ2-2, with D perhaps TRBD1 (6 bases). Trimming took off 2 bases at V and 3 bases at J, with 16 bases between the two ends. This CDR3 is built from 17 residues. Germline V CDR1 and CDR2: SGHVS, FNYEAQ. DNA of the CDR3: TGTGCCAGCAGCTTACCAAGACAGGAACTCGACACCGGGGAGCTGTTTTTT. Translating gives CASSLPRQELDTGELFF.